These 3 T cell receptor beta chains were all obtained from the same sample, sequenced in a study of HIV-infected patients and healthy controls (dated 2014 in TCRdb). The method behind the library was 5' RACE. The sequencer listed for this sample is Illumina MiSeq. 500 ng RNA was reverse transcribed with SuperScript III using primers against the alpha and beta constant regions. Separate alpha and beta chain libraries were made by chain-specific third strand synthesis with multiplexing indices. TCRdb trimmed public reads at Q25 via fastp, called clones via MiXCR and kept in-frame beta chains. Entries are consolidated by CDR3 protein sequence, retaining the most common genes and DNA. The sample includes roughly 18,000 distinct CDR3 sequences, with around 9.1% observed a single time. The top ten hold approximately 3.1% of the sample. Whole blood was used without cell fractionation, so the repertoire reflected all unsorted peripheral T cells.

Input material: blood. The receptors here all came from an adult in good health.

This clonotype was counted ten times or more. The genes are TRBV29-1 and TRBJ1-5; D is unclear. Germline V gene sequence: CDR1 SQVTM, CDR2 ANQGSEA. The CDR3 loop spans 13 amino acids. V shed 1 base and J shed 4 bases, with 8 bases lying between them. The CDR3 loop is CSVEVGINQPQHF. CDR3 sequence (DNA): TGCAGCGTTGAAGTGGGAATTAATCAGCCCCAGCATTTT. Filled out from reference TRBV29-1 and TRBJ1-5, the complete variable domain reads SAVISQKPSRDICQRGTSLTIQCQVDSQVTMMFWYRQQPGQSLTLIATANQGSEATYESGFVIDKFPISRPNLTFSTLTVSNMSPEDSSIYLCSVEVGINQPQHFGDGTRLSIL.

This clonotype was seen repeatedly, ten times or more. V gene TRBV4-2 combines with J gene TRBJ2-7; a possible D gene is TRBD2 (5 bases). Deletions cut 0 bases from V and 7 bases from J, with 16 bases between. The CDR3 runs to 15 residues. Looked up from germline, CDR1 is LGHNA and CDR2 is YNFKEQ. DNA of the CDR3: TGTGCCAGCAGCCAAGATGCGGACTGGTCCCGTGAGCAGTACTTC. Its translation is CASSQDADWSREQYF.

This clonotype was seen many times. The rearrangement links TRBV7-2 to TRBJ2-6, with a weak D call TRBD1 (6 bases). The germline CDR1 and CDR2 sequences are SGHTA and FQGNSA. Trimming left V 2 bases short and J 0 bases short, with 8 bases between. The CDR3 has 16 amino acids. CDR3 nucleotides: TGTGCCAGCAGCTTAACAGGGAACTCTGGGGCCAACGTCCTGACTTTC. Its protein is CASSLTGNSGANVLTF.